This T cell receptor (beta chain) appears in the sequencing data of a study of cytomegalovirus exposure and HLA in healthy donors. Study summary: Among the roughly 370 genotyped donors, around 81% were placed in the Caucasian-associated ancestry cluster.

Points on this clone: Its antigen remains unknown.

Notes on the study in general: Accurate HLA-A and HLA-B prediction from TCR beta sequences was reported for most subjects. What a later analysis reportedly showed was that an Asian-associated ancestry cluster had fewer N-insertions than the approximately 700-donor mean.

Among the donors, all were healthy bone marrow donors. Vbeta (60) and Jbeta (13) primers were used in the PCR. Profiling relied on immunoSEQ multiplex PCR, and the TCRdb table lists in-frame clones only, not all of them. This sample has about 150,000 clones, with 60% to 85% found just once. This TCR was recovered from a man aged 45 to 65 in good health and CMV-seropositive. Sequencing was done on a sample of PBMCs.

The CDR3 DNA reads as TGTGCCAGCAGCAAGGGACTAGCGGGAGTATACGAGCAGTACTTC. Amino acids: CASSKGLAGVYEQYF. The chain is built from TRBV7-6 and TRBJ2-7, with 14 bases fitting TRBD2. CDR1 is SGHVS, CDR2 FNYEAQ, per germline. This CDR3 spans 15 amino acids. The ends lost 5 bases at V and 4 bases at J; junction bases unmatched: 4.